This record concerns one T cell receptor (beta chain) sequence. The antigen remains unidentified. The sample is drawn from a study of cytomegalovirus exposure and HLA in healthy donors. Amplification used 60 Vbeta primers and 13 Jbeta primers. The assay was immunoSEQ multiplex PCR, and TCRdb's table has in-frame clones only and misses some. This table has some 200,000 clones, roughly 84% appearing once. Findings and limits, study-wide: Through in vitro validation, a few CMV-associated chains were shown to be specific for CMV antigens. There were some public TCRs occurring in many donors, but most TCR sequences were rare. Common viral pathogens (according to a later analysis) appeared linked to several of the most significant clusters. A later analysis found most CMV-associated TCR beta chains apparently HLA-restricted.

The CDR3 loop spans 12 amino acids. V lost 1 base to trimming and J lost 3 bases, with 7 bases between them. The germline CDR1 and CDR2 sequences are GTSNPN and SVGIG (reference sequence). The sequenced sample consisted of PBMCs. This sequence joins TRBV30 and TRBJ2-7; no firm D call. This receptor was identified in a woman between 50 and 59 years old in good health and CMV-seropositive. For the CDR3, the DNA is TGTGCCTGGAGTGCCCGAGACTACGAGCAGTACTTC. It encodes CAWSARDYEQYF. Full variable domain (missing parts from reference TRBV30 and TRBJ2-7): SQTIHQWPATLVQPVGSPLSLECTVEGTSNPNLYWYRQAAGRGLQLLFYSVGIGQISSEVPQNLSASRPQDRQFILSSKKLLLSDSGFYLCAWSARDYEQYFGPGTRLTVT.